The 25 T cell receptor beta chains reported below all come from one sample, sequenced in a study of shared clonotypes between healthy human individuals. Sequencing used immunoSEQ multiplex PCR; TCRdb keeps in-frame clones, though not all of them. The repertoire includes about 87,000 clones, less than 50% of them detected once, and around 16% sits in the top ten. The sequenced material came from PBMCs. The receptors were sampled from a woman between 40 and 50 years old in good health. Some clones in this sample may be carry-over from other donors' samples.

This chain links TRBV5-8 with TRBJ2-7, with 9 bases identical to TRBD2. The germline V gene encodes CDR1 SGHTS and CDR2 YDEGEE. V lost 3 bases to trimming and J lost 4 bases; unmatched junction nucleotides: 8. This CDR3 is 15 amino acids long. In DNA form, the CDR3 reads TGTGCCAGCAGCTCCCGGGCGGGAGGGCTTTACGAGCAGTACTTC. It codes for CASSSRAGGLYEQYF.

In regard to this clone: A much larger clone differs from this one at a single base, so this may be a read error. The rearrangement links TRBV5-4 to TRBJ2-7; TRBD2 matches at 7 bases. CDR1 is SGHNT and CDR2 is YYREEE in the germline V gene (reference sequence). The CDR3 loop spans 15 amino acids. CDR3 nucleotides: TGTGCCAGCAGCTTAGGGGTGACTAGCTCCAACGAGCAGTACTTC. Its translation: CASSLGVTSSNEQYF.

The sample holds a few counts of this clone. The rearrangement joins TRBV5-4 to TRBJ2-7; no reliable D call. V was cut by 6 bases and J by 2 bases, with 18 bases left in between. This CDR3 is 15 amino acids long. Per germline, CDR1 SGHNT and CDR2 YYREEE (reference sequence). The CDR3 region is CASTLDGQVPYEQYF. CDR3 DNA sequence: TGTGCCAGCACCCTTGACGGCCAAGTTCCCTACGAGCAGTACTTC.

The chain recombines TRBV6-1 with TRBJ2-6; D unresolved. The CDR3 spans 15 residues. V lost 5 bases to trimming and J lost 2 bases, with 10 bases between them. The germline V gene encodes CDR1 MNHNS and CDR2 SASEGT. In nucleotides, the CDR3 is TGTGCCAGCAGTTCGCCGATCCCTGGGGCCAACGTCCTGACTTTC. This encodes CASSSPIPGANVLTF.

This clone was counted ten times or more. The V call is TRBV7-2, the J call TRBJ1-5; 7 bases map to TRBD1. The germline CDR1 and CDR2 sequences are SGHTA and FQGNSA. The CDR3 is 15 residues long. After removal of 0 bases from V and 4 bases from J, the junction contained 3 bases not matched to a gene. The CDR3 bases are TGTGCCAGCAGCTTAGCGACGACAGGGAATCAGCCCCAGCATTTT. Amino acid sequence: CASSLATTGNQPQHF.

In regard to this clone: An end of the junction does not agree with germline; a read error may underlie this. V is TRBV6-1 and J is TRBJ2-7; 9 bases agree with TRBD2. The CDR3 consists of 17 residues. The germline CDR1 and CDR2 sequences are MNHNS and SASEGT. As DNA, the CDR3 is TGTGCCATCAGTGACCCTAAGGAGGGCGGGAGGGAGTACGAGCAGTACTTC. Encoded protein: CAISDPKEGGREYEQYF.

The V call is TRBV10-3, the J call TRBJ2-5, with a tentative D call TRBD2 (5 bases). Germline CDR1 and CDR2: ENHRY and SYGVKD. The ends were cut back, 0 bases at V and 5 bases at J, with 7 bases in the middle. This CDR3 has 13 residues. CDR3 sequence: CAISESTRETQYF. The CDR3 DNA reads TGTGCCATCAGTGAGTCTACTAGGGAGACCCAGTACTTC.

This clone was recorded at least ten times. V gene TRBV18 combines with J gene TRBJ2-1; 11 bases are shared with TRBD1. V dropped 2 bases and J dropped 5; count of bases not matched to a gene: 5. The CDR3 covers 16 residues. Germline V CDR1 and CDR2: KGHSH, LQKENI. In DNA, the CDR3 is TGTGCCAGCTCACCATGGACAGGGGGCTTGGACAATGAGCAGTTCTTC. Its protein is CASSPWTGGLDNEQFF. The full variable domain, in which reference TRBV18 and TRBJ2-1 provide the parts outside the CDR3, is NAGVMQNPRHLVRRRGQEARLRCSPMKGHSHVYWYRQLPEEGLKFMVYLQKENIIDESGMPKERFSAEFPKEGPSILRIQQVVRGDSAAYFCASSPWTGGLDNEQFFGPGTRLTVL.

The chain employs TRBV5-1 and TRBJ1-3, with unresolved D. Germline CDR1 is SGHRS and CDR2 is YFSETQ. Trimming pared 1 base from V and 4 bases from J, leaving 9 bases between. CDR3 length: 14 residues. The CDR3 loop is CASSLQLGGNTIYF. The CDR3 region has the DNA TGCGCCAGCAGCTTGCAATTGGGCGGAAACACCATATATTTT.

The chain combines TRBV2 with TRBJ1-2; D gene unclear. Germline V lookup: CDR1 SNHLY, CDR2 FYNNEI. The CDR3 is 12 residues long. V was trimmed by 1 base and J by 4 bases, leaving 4 bases between them. This CDR3 is CASSEGVYGYTF. In DNA, the CDR3 is TGTGCCAGCAGTGAAGGAGTCTATGGCTACACCTTC.

This clone has a count of ten or more. CDR3 DNA sequence: TGTGCCATCAGTACGGACCGGGGGATTGGAAACACCATATATTTT. Its protein is CAISTDRGIGNTIYF. This rearrangement joins TRBV10-3 to TRBJ1-3, with D possibly being TRBD1 (5 bases). Germline CDR1 ENHRY, CDR2 SYGVKD. CDR3 length: 15 amino acids. V lost 5 bases, J lost 3 bases, and 14 bases lay in between.

V usage is TRBV28 and J usage is TRBJ2-7; D is perhaps TRBD1 (5 bases). Trimming took 6 bases from V and 4 from J, leaving 13 bases between them. Germline CDR1 and CDR2: MDHEN and SYDVKM. This CDR3 is 13 amino acids long. The CDR3 bases are TGTGCCAGCAGGAGAGACAGTCCTTACGAGCAGTACTTC. Translated: CASRRDSPYEQYF.

This chain uses TRBV7-9 with TRBJ2-4; D is unclear. Germline V lookup: CDR1 SEHNR, CDR2 FQNEAQ (reference sequence). V gave up 1 base and J gave up 5 bases, with 3 bases separating them. The CDR3 has 12 residues. CDR3 DNA sequence: TGTGCCAGCAGCTTAGACCAAAACATTCAGTACTTC. The encoded protein is CASSLDQNIQYF. Drawing the rest from reference TRBV7-9 and TRBJ2-4, the complete variable domain is DTGVSQNPRHKITKRGQNVTFRCDPISEHNRLYWYRQTLGQGPEFLTYFQNEAQLEKSRLLSDRFSAERPKGSFSTLEIQRTEQGDSAMYLCASSLDQNIQYFGAGTRLSVL.

Concerning this clone: The junction departs from the called germline gene at one end, perhaps through a read error. This sample also contains other DNA sequences that code for the same CDR3. The chain has TRBV29-1 and TRBJ2-2; D tentatively reads TRBD1 or TRBD2 (5 bases each). The CDR3 length is 15 residues. Germline V CDR1 and CDR2: SQVTM, ANQGSEA. CDR3 residues: CSVGGPTADTGELFF. CDR3 DNA: TGCAGCGTTGGGGGACCAACCGCGGACACCGGGGAGCTGTTCTTT.

A word on this clone: The same CDR3 is also encoded by other DNA sequences in this sample. CDR3 amino acids: CASSTPWARSRPYNEQFF. As DNA, the CDR3 is TGTGCCAGCAGTACCCCCTGGGCGAGATCACGACCCTACAATGAGCAGTTCTTC. This chain links TRBV28 with TRBJ2-1; unclear D gene. Per germline, CDR1 MDHEN and CDR2 SYDVKM. V was shortened by 5 bases and J by 2 bases, with 22 bases between the two germline ends. This CDR3 has 18 amino acids.

The sample holds a few counts of this clone. The chain recombines TRBV30 with TRBJ1-5; 8 nucleotides agree with TRBD1. The V and J ends lost 1 base and 3 bases, in that order; junction bases with no gene match: 5. Germline V gene data show CDR1 as GTSNPN and CDR2 as SVGIG (reference sequence). The CDR3 has 15 residues. The CDR3 reads CAWSAGDRINQPQHF. In DNA form, the CDR3 reads TGTGCCTGGAGTGCTGGGGACAGGATCAATCAGCCCCAGCATTTT.

This clone was seen ten or more times. The chain employs TRBV5-1 and TRBJ2-2; D is unclear. Trimming cost V 0 bases and J 1 base, with 13 bases left between them. The CDR3 totals 17 residues. Germline loops: CDR1 SGHRS, CDR2 YFSETQ. This CDR3 reads CASSLVGEARNTGELFF. DNA of the CDR3: TGCGCCAGCAGCTTGGTGGGTGAAGCGAGGAACACCGGGGAGCTGTTTTTT.

This clone was counted between two and nine times. The genes are TRBV10-3 and TRBJ1-3, with 11 bases that match TRBD1. The J segment lost 6 bases and the V segment lost 8 bases, leaving 9 bases of the junction unmatched. The germline V gene has CDR1 ENHRY and CDR2 SYGVKD. The CDR3 runs to 15 residues. The CDR3 protein is CAIGTGQGGVNTIYF. The CDR3 region has the DNA TGTGCCATCGGAACGGGACAGGGGGGGGTAAACACCATATATTTT.

The J gene is TRBJ1-5, the V gene TRBV7-9; no firm D call. This CDR3 region has 15 residues. The ends were cut back, 5 bases at V and 0 bases at J, with 11 bases in the middle. Germline V gives CDR1 SEHNR, CDR2 FQNEAQ (reference sequence). This chain's CDR3 is CASSRLANSNQPQHF. The CDR3 coding sequence is TGTGCCAGCAGCCGTCTGGCCAATAGCAATCAGCCCCAGCATTTT.

V usage is TRBV7-9 and J usage is TRBJ2-6; D is unresolved. This CDR3 has 16 residues. Trimming shortened V by 0 bases and J by 2 bases, and 8 bases separated the two germline ends. Germline V gene data show CDR1 as SEHNR and CDR2 as FQNEAQ (reference sequence). The CDR3 DNA follows: TGTGCCAGCAGCTTAGCGGGCGTAGCTGGGGCCAACGTCCTGACTTTC. It translates to CASSLAGVAGANVLTF.

J is TRBJ1-2 and V is TRBV28; 9 bases map to TRBD1. V lost 5 bases and J lost 3; bases outside the gene matches: 7. Per the germline V gene, CDR1 is MDHEN and CDR2 is SYDVKM. This CDR3 region has 15 residues. The DNA for the CDR3 is TGTGCCAGCAGTCCCGCGGGACAGGGACACTATGGCTACACCTTC. Translating it yields CASSPAGQGHYGYTF.

The rearrangement uses TRBV6-5 and TRBJ2-7; D is perhaps TRBD2 (6 bases). The CDR3 length is 14 residues. CDR1 is MNHEY and CDR2 is SVGAGI in the germline V gene. Deletions cut 5 bases from V and 3 bases from J, with 14 bases between. The CDR3 protein is CASSEQEEGYEQYF. In DNA form, the CDR3 reads TGTGCCAGCAGTGAACAAGAGGAGGGCTACGAGCAGTACTTC.

The DNA for the CDR3 is TGTGCCACCAGCGAGGACAGGGGATTGGGAGAGCAGTACTTC. Its translation: CATSEDRGLGEQYF. This sequence joins TRBV15 and TRBJ2-7, with 9 nucleotides matching TRBD1. The CDR3 loop spans 14 amino acids. Germline V gene data show CDR1 as LNHNV and CDR2 as YYDKDF (reference sequence). V was clipped by 5 bases and J by 7 bases; unmatched bases: 9.

CDR3 in amino acids: CAWSEGFNYNEQFF. The CDR3 bases are TGTGCCTGGAGTGAAGGGTTTAACTACAATGAGCAGTTCTTC. The chain carries TRBV30 and TRBJ2-1; D unresolved. The CDR3 is 14 residues long. Trimming pared 1 base from V and 3 bases from J, leaving 10 bases between. Germline CDR1 and CDR2: GTSNPN and SVGIG (reference sequence). Based on the CDR3 plus reference TRBV30 and TRBJ2-1, the full variable domain is SQTIHQWPATLVQPVGSPLSLECTVEGTSNPNLYWYRQAAGRGLQLLFYSVGIGQISSEVPQNLSASRPQDRQFILSSKKLLLSDSGFYLCAWSEGFNYNEQFFGPGTRLTVL.

The CDR3 region has the DNA TGTGCCAGCAGCGTACGGCACACAGATACGCAGTATTTT. Its translation is CASSVRHTDTQYF. V usage is TRBV9 and J usage is TRBJ2-3; no reliable D call. With 1 base removed from V and 2 bases from J, the gap between germline ends came to 5 bases. Germline V gene lookup returns CDR1 SGDLS and CDR2 YYNGEE. The CDR3 sequence is 13 residues long.